This T cell receptor (beta chain) comes out of a study of cytomegalovirus exposure and HLA in healthy donors. Study-wide background: The roughly 670 first-cohort repertoires shared a platform with the 130 or so validation repertoires, as reported in a later analysis. Overall study findings and caveats: The study found most TCR sequences rare, yet found some public TCRs in many donors. Associated with cytomegalovirus, according to the listing, were around 160 TCR beta chains.

Here immunoSEQ multiplex PCR was the method, and the copy in TCRdb shows in-frame clones only, minus some. The sample has some 110,000 clones; about nine tenths are singletons. This clone occurred once. Its cognate antigen is unknown. The sample taken for sequencing was PBMCs. The sequence was obtained from a man between 18 and 35 years old in good health and CMV-seropositive.

Here the CDR3 reads CASSLVKEGIYGYTF. For the CDR3, the DNA is TGTGCCAGCAGCTTAGTTAAGGAGGGAATCTATGGCTACACCTTC. This rearrangement joins TRBV7-2 to TRBJ1-2; D is ambiguous. The V and J ends lost 1 base and 4 bases respectively, with 13 bases between them. The CDR3 spans 15 residues. Per germline, CDR1 SGHTA and CDR2 FQGNSA.